This entry lists 16 T cell receptor beta chains sequenced from one sample in a study of shared clonotypes between healthy human individuals (dated by TCRdb to the early 2020s). Libraries were made using the immunoSEQ multiplex PCR assay. Imported from immuneACCESS, the table was reduced by TCRdb to in-frame sequences with V and J called. These copies leave out some clones; in studies compared against another copy, an unresolved V gene accounts for under half, and the cause of the remainder is not known. Within this sample are 400,000 or so clones, with approximately 97% of them counted one time only. The ten largest make up 0.25% to 0.35% of the sample. Specimen: memory CD8+ T cells sorted from blood. Interpreted using the paper, the cell subset or site label stands for: CD45RO+ cells pooled with CCR7-negative TemRA cells. Every receptor here comes from a man aged 30 to 39 in good health.

The chain joins TRBV5-6 to TRBJ1-3; 10 bases align to TRBD1. The CDR3 runs 16 residues. CDR1 SGHDT and CDR2 YYEEEE come from the germline V gene. Germline trimming cut 4 bases from V and 3 bases from J; bases unmatched to any gene: 7. The CDR3: CASSPPDRGHGNTIYF. The CDR3 DNA reads TGTGCCAGCAGCCCCCCAGACAGGGGGCATGGAAACACCATATATTTT.

The V and J genes are TRBV11-1 and TRBJ2-3; the D gene is possibly TRBD2 (5 bases). CDR3 length equals 15 residues. V shed 5 bases and J shed 2 bases, with 14 bases lying between them. From germline, CDR1 is SGHAT and CDR2 FQDESV (reference sequence). The CDR3 reads CASSKTTAITDTQYF. CDR3 bases: TGTGCCAGCAGCAAGACTACGGCGATCACAGATACGCAGTATTTT.

With respect to this clone: Other nucleotide sequences from this sample produce the same CDR3. The V call is TRBV9, the J call TRBJ2-3, with D unresolved. Per the germline V gene, CDR1 is SGDLS and CDR2 is YYNGEE. Trimming pared 1 base from V and 6 bases from J, leaving 6 bases between. The CDR3 has 12 residues. CDR3 amino acids: CASSVLGDTQYF. Here the CDR3 DNA reads TGTGCCAGCAGCGTACTCGGGGATACGCAGTATTTT.

The genes are TRBV6-6 and TRBJ2-3; D might be TRBD2 (5 bases). Germline lookup yields CDR1 MNHNY and CDR2 SVGAGI (reference sequence). Trimming shortened V by 5 bases and J by 4 bases, and 7 bases separated the two germline ends. The CDR3 runs to 12 residues. The CDR3 nucleotides read TGTGCCAGCAGTGGACTGTCAGATACGCAGTATTTT. It encodes CASSGLSDTQYF.

This chain links TRBV7-9 with TRBJ1-1, with TRBD1 identical over 10 bases. This CDR3 is 16 amino acids long. Germline lookup yields CDR1 SEHNR and CDR2 FQNEAQ (reference sequence). V was pared by 3 bases and J by 3 bases, with 7 bases of the junction left unmatched. CDR3 residues: CASSLGQGTFDTEAFF. DNA for the CDR3: TGTGCCAGCAGCTTGGGACAGGGGACGTTTGACACTGAAGCTTTCTTT.

A word on this clone: The identical CDR3 is also encoded by other nucleotide sequences in the sample. The genes are TRBV5-1 and TRBJ2-3; D possibly corresponds to TRBD1 (5 bases). The ends were cut back, 0 bases at V and 0 bases at J, with 5 bases in the middle. Germline assignment: CDR1 SGHRS and CDR2 YFSETQ. This CDR3 spans 14 amino acids. DNA of the CDR3: TGCGCCAGCAGCTTGGGACAGAGCACAGATACGCAGTATTTT. This codes for CASSLGQSTDTQYF.

The rearrangement links TRBV7-9 to TRBJ1-4; TRBD1 matches 7 bases. This CDR3 region has 14 residues. V lost 4 bases, J lost 8 bases, and 7 bases stayed unmatched. CDR1 and CDR2 from the germline V gene are SEHNR and FQNEAQ (reference sequence). The chain's CDR3 is CASSSRTGGEKLFF. The CDR3 nucleotides read TGTGCCAGCAGCTCTCGGACAGGAGGGGAAAAACTGTTTTTT.

The chain has TRBV7-9 and TRBJ2-1, with a possible D match to TRBD2 (6 bases). The CDR3 runs 13 residues. V lost 4 bases to trimming and J lost 9 bases, with 13 bases between them. Germline CDR1 SEHNR, CDR2 FQNEAQ (reference sequence). The CDR3 is CASSSQMGLEQFF. CDR3 DNA sequence: TGTGCCAGCAGCTCCCAAATGGGACTTGAGCAGTTCTTC.

V is TRBV2 and J is TRBJ1-2, with TRBD1 identical over 12 bases. Germline trimming cut 4 bases from V and 4 bases from J; bases unmatched to any gene: 13. Germline lookup yields CDR1 SNHLY and CDR2 FYNNEI. This CDR3 contains 18 residues. The CDR3 nucleotides are TGTGCCAGCAGTGGTATACGGGACAGGGGGCGAGGAACCTATGGCTACACCTTC. It specifies CASSGIRDRGRGTYGYTF.

This rearrangement joins TRBV5-6 to TRBJ1-1; 8 bases are a match to TRBD1. V shed 3 bases, J shed 5 bases, and the junction held 3 bases outside the gene matches. From germline, CDR1 is SGHDT and CDR2 YYEEEE. The CDR3 loop spans 13 amino acids. CDR3 amino acids: CASSSGDRTEAFF. DNA of the CDR3: TGTGCCAGCAGCTCCGGGGACAGGACTGAAGCTTTCTTT.

This sequence joins TRBV30 and TRBJ2-7; weak D call: TRBD2 (6 bases). CDR3 size: 13 residues. In germline, CDR1 is GTSNPN, CDR2 SVGIG (reference sequence). Between the trimmed V and J ends, which lost 2 bases and 3 bases, there was a span of 11 bases. This CDR3 is CAWSPGLHYEQYF. CDR3 nucleotides: TGTGCCTGGAGTCCGGGACTTCACTACGAGCAGTACTTC.

The V call is TRBV7-9, the J call TRBJ1-2; D may be TRBD1 (5 bases). Germline loops: CDR1 SEHNR, CDR2 FQNEAQ (reference sequence). V was pared by 1 base and J by 0 bases, with 6 bases between. The CDR3 contains 14 residues. The CDR3 sequence is CASSLGDANYGYTF. The CDR3 nucleotides are TGTGCCAGCAGCTTAGGGGACGCTAACTATGGCTACACCTTC. The entire variable domain, with the rest obtained from reference TRBV7-9 and TRBJ1-2, is as follows: DTGVSQNPRHKITKRGQNVTFRCDPISEHNRLYWYRQTLGQGPEFLTYFQNEAQLEKSRLLSDRFSAERPKGSFSTLEIQRTEQGDSAMYLCASSLGDANYGYTFGSGTRLTVV.

J is TRBJ2-4 and V is TRBV29-1, with 7 bases lining up with TRBD1. V dropped 7 bases and J dropped 1; count of bases not matched to a gene: 4. The CDR3 extends over 13 amino acids. Germline CDR1 SQVTM, CDR2 ANQGSEA. The CDR3 sequence: CSALTGAKNIQYF. The DNA for the CDR3 is TGCAGCGCTCTGACAGGGGCCAAAAACATTCAGTACTTC.

V gene TRBV5-1 combines with J gene TRBJ1-6, with 7 positions matching TRBD1. V trimming: 5 bases; J trimming: 6 bases; junction bases outside the gene matches: 5. The CDR3 contains 14 residues. Germline V CDR1 and CDR2: SGHRS, YFSETQ. CDR3 amino acids: CASRAGGFNSPLHF. The CDR3 DNA is TGCGCCAGCAGAGCAGGGGGGTTTAATTCACCCCTCCACTTT. Variable domain in full (rest from reference TRBV5-1 and TRBJ1-6): KAGVTQTPRYLIKTRGQQVTLSCSPISGHRSVSWYQQTPGQGLQFLFEYFSETQRNKGNFPGRFSGRQFSNSRSEMNVSTLELGDSALYLCASRAGGFNSPLHFGNGTRLTVT.

The table lists this clone with a count of one. The chain combines TRBV4-2 with TRBJ2-2; D perhaps matches TRBD1 (6 bases). V lost 4 bases, J lost 4 bases, and 13 bases lay in between. The CDR3 consists of 15 residues. The V gene's germline CDR1 is LGHNA and CDR2 YNFKEQ. The CDR3 loop is CASSPTVQGTGELFF. DNA for the CDR3: TGTGCCAGCAGCCCGACGGTACAGGGCACCGGGGAGCTGTTTTTT.

This rearrangement joins TRBV6-6 to TRBJ1-1, with 8 bases aligning to TRBD1. J gave up 3 bases and V 4 bases, and 4 bases lay outside the gene matches. Germline V CDR1 and CDR2: MNHNY, SVGAGI (reference sequence). The CDR3 contains 14 residues. The CDR3 nucleotides are TGTGCCAGCAGTTTAGCACAGGGGGACACTGAAGCTTTCTTT. This gives the protein CASSLAQGDTEAFF.